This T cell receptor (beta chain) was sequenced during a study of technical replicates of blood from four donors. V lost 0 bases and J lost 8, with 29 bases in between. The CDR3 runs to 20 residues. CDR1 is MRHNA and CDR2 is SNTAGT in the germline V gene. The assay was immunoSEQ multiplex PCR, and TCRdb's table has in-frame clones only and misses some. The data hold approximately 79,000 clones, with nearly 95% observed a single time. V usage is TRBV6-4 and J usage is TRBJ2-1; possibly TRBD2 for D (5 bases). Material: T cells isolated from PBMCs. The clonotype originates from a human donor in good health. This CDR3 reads CASSDSEFRFGGTRCDEQFF. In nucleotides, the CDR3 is TGTGCCAGCAGTGACTCGGAGTTTAGATTCGGAGGTACAAGGTGCGATGAGCAGTTCTTC.